This T cell receptor (beta chain) appears in the sequencing data of a study of blood T cells in healthy people across ages. The second PCR ran about 7 to 12 cycles with a sample-barcoded 5' primer and J-beta primers. MiXCR was run by TCRdb on the 5' RACE reads, yielding one entry per CDR3 protein. The sample holds hundreds of thousands of distinct CDR3 sequences, around 25% seen once. With 7 bases clipped from V and 2 bases from J, the junction kept 7 bases outside the gene matches. The CDR3 is made up of 14 amino acids. From germline, CDR1 is SGHNT and CDR2 YYREEE (reference sequence). This clonotype was found a few times. This same sample was also taken into another study, of T cells of mothers and their children. In that study: Sample barcodes and 2-4 random nucleotides were added by the M1S primer of the second PCR. The yield was over 8 million TCR beta CDR3 reads from each mother and approximately 3.1 million from each child. Related and unrelated pairs show TCR recombination output that thymic selection shapes similarly.

The chain recombines TRBV5-4 with TRBJ2-3; 7 nucleotides match TRBD1. The sample was blood. This clonotype was obtained from a boy between 10 and 17 years old in good health. DNA for the CDR3: TGTGCCAGCCGACCGGGACAGTACACAGATACGCAGTATTTT. Amino acid sequence: CASRPGQYTDTQYF.